The 18 T cell receptor beta chains listed next were all sequenced from one sample in a study of T cells after yellow fever vaccination. TCRdb re-analysed the 5' RACE reads in MiXCR, keeping a single row per CDR3 protein. The sample lists about 150,000 distinct CDR3 sequences, about 6.9% occurring once. This material consisted of CD4+ T cells sorted from PBMCs, taken 10 days after the yellow fever booster vaccination. The receptors shown here come from a man aged 25-45 years who received the YFV17D yellow fever vaccine.

This clonotype came up many times. The chain uses TRBV7-2 and TRBJ2-1; TRBD2 aligns across 9 bases. The germline V gene has CDR1 SGHTA and CDR2 FQGNSA. The trim removed 2 bases at V and 9 bases at J, leaving 17 bases unmatched. CDR3 length: 18 amino acids. The CDR3: CASSLRLAGGPKVVEQFF. CDR3 nucleotides: TGTGCCAGCAGCTTAAGGTTGGCGGGAGGGCCTAAAGTTGTTGAGCAGTTCTTC.

This clonotype was recorded at least ten times. The chain is built from TRBV21-1 and TRBJ2-3. TRBV21-1 is given as a pseudogene. The length of the CDR3 is 18 residues. CDR3: CASSKGGCGSFHTDTQYF. DNA of the CDR3: TGTGCCAGCAGCAAAGGAGGATGCGGCAGCTTTCACACAGATACGCAGTATTTT.

Ten or more counts support this clonotype. The rearrangement joins TRBV7-9 to TRBJ2-7; 11 bases match TRBD2. Germline loops: CDR1 SEHNR, CDR2 FQNEAQ (reference sequence). The CDR3 sequence is 17 residues long. V gave up 4 bases and J gave up 5 bases; unmatched junction bases: 13. The CDR3 sequence: CASSSGLAGGGVDEQYF. DNA for the CDR3: TGTGCCAGCAGCTCCGGTCTAGCGGGAGGTGGAGTTGACGAGCAGTACTTC. The complete variable domain, with remaining parts taken from reference TRBV7-9 and TRBJ2-7, reads DTGVSQNPRHKITKRGQNVTFRCDPISEHNRLYWYRQTLGQGPEFLTYFQNEAQLEKSRLLSDRFSAERPKGSFSTLEIQRTEQGDSAMYLCASSSGLAGGGVDEQYFGPGTRLTVT.

This clonotype was seen more than once but under ten times. This chain joins TRBV5-1 and TRBJ2-5; 9 nucleotides match TRBD1. The CDR3 contains 14 residues. CDR1 is SGHRS and CDR2 is YFSETQ in the germline V gene. V dropped 4 bases and J dropped 4; count of bases not matched to a gene: 5. DNA for the CDR3: TGCGCCAGCAGCGAAAGACAGGGGGGAGAGACCCAGTACTTC. Protein: CASSERQGGETQYF.

In its sample, this clonotype was seen many times. V is TRBV7-2 and J is TRBJ2-3, with D uncertain. V dropped 2 bases and J dropped 0 bases, with 6 bases sitting between them. Germline V gives CDR1 SGHTA, CDR2 FQGNSA. This CDR3 spans 14 amino acids. This chain's CDR3 is CASSLMRSTDTQYF. The DNA for the CDR3 is TGTGCCAGCAGCTTAATGCGGAGCACAGATACGCAGTATTTT.

This clonotype was seen repeatedly, ten times or more. The gene calls are TRBV20-1 and TRBJ2-1, with D possibly called TRBD1 or TRBD2 (5 bases each). Trimming removed 2 bases from V and 1 base from J, with 15 bases in between. The CDR3 consists of 16 residues. The V gene's germline CDR1 is DFQATT and CDR2 SNEGSKA (reference sequence). The CDR3 DNA sequence: TGCAGTGCTAGACAAATCCAGGGACCTTCCTACAATGAGCAGTTCTTC. This encodes CSARQIQGPSYNEQFF.

This clonotype appeared many times. This chain links TRBV3-1 with TRBJ1-5, with D tentatively TRBD1 (5 bases). CDR3 length: 14 residues. With 1 base removed from V and 2 bases from J, the gap between germline ends came to 6 bases. CDR1 is LGHDT and CDR2 is YNNKEL in the germline V gene (reference sequence). CDR3 bases: TGTGCCAGCAGCCAAGTGACAGGCAATCAGCCCCAGCATTTT. Translated, it gives CASSQVTGNQPQHF.

In its sample, this clonotype was seen many times. CDR3 residues: CASQRSAGPAYEQYF. DNA of the CDR3: TGCGCCAGCCAGCGGTCAGCCGGCCCGGCGTACGAGCAGTACTTC. This chain joins TRBV5-1 and TRBJ2-7; maybe TRBD2 (5 bases). The germline gives CDR1 SGHRS, CDR2 YFSETQ. Trimming stripped 7 bases from V and 4 bases from J, with 21 bases between. The CDR3 runs 15 residues.

The sample holds a few counts of this clonotype. CDR3 nucleotide sequence: TGTGCCAGCAGCCCCAGGGGGGACCGAAGCTCCTACGAGCAGTACTTC. Encoded protein: CASSPRGDRSSYEQYF. The chain combines TRBV9 with TRBJ2-7, with a tentative D call TRBD1 (7 bases). Between the trimmed V and J ends, which lost 4 bases and 0 bases, there was a span of 17 bases. This CDR3 is built from 16 residues. CDR1 and CDR2 from the germline V gene are SGDLS and YYNGEE.

In its sample, this clonotype was seen many times. The chain is built from TRBV7-2 and TRBJ1-4, with D unclear. The V end lost 8 bases, the J end lost 2 bases, and 12 bases lay between the germline ends. The CDR3 runs 14 residues. The germline CDR1 and CDR2 sequences are SGHTA and FQGNSA. The CDR3 bases are TGTGCCAGCCGTCTGTCACCTACTAATGAAAAACTGTTTTTT. As protein: CASRLSPTNEKLFF.

In this sample, this clonotype turned up many times. The V and J genes are TRBV20-1 and TRBJ2-1, with D unresolved. Germline V CDR1 and CDR2: DFQATT, SNEGSKA (reference sequence). The CDR3 length is 12 residues. The germline V and J ends were trimmed by 6 bases and 6 bases, with 12 bases remaining between them. The CDR3 DNA is TGCAGTGCCCCATTAGACATCAATGAGCAGTTCTTC. Amino acids: CSAPLDINEQFF.

There are many counts of this clonotype. This chain links TRBV5-6 with TRBJ2-1, with 9 bases aligning to TRBD2. The ends lost 1 base at V and 6 bases at J; junction bases unmatched: 2. There are 14 residues in the CDR3. Germline lookup yields CDR1 SGHDT and CDR2 YYEEEE. In DNA form, the CDR3 reads TGTGCCAGCAGCTTGTGGACTAGCGCCAATGAGCAGTTCTTC. Translating it yields CASSLWTSANEQFF.

At least ten counts were recorded for this clonotype. The junction departs from the called germline gene at one end, perhaps through a read error. The J gene is TRBJ2-7, the V gene TRBV5-1; 8 bases line up with TRBD1. There are 11 residues in the CDR3. Looked up from germline, CDR1 is SGHRS and CDR2 is YFSETQ. DNA of the CDR3: TGCGCCAGCTCCCTGGACAGGGAGTTGGACTTC. Protein: CASSLDRELDF.

At least ten counts were recorded for this clonotype. The germline gene is not matched at one end of the junction; a read error may be the cause. This chain connects TRBV11-1 to TRBJ2-5; the match to TRBD2 covers 13 bases. This CDR3 comprises 15 residues. In germline, CDR1 is SGHAT, CDR2 FQDESV (reference sequence). The CDR3 reads CASSSGLAGVETQYF. The CDR3, as DNA: TGCGCCAGCAGCTCCGGACTAGCGGGAGTAGAGACCCAGTACTTC.

Only a few counts were recorded for this clonotype. The J gene is TRBJ2-7, the V gene TRBV4-2, with D tentatively TRBD1 (5 bases). Deletions cut 4 bases from V and 1 base from J, with 17 bases between. This CDR3 comprises 16 residues. CDR1 is LGHNA, CDR2 YNFKEQ, per germline. CDR3 protein: CASSPDDSAYSYEQYF. The CDR3 DNA is TGTGCCAGCAGCCCCGACGACAGCGCCTATTCCTACGAGCAGTACTTC.

This clonotype has ten or more counts. The chain combines TRBV12-3 or TRBV12-4 with TRBJ1-3; no reliable D call. This CDR3 is 10 amino acids long. Deletions cut 7 bases from V and 4 bases from J, with 2 bases between. The CDR3 nucleotides read TGTGCCAGCAAAGGAAACACCATATATTTT. Residues: CASKGNTIYF.

The chain recombines TRBV19 with TRBJ2-7, with no clear D. V was clipped by 2 bases and J by 6 bases, with 11 bases between them. The CDR3 has 13 amino acids. The germline gives CDR1 LNHDA, CDR2 SQIVND (reference sequence). CDR3 in DNA: TGTGCCAGTAGTATATGGGCGTCCGCCGAGCAGTACTTC. Its translation is CASSIWASAEQYF.

The table lists this clonotype with many counts. The chain is built from TRBV7-2 and TRBJ2-7; 14 positions match TRBD2. This CDR3 has 15 residues. Losses at the gene ends were 5 bases for V and 5 bases for J; bases not matched to a gene: 5. From germline, CDR1 is SGHTA and CDR2 FQGNSA. For the CDR3, the DNA is TGTGCCAGCAGCATCGGGACTAGCGGGAGTAACGAGCAGTACTTC. It codes for CASSIGTSGSNEQYF.